This T cell receptor beta chain was sequenced in a study of shared clonotypes between healthy human individuals. Sequenced by immunoSEQ multiplex PCR; TCRdb stores in-frame clones only, minus some. The sample gives some 1.1 million clones, roughly 80% of which show up once; about 0.94% is in the top ten. The V gene's germline CDR1 is KGHSH and CDR2 LQKENI. V dropped 2 bases and J dropped 3 bases, with 14 bases sitting between them. The length of the CDR3 is 16 residues. Sequences were obtained from memory CD4+ T cells from PBMCs. Documented subset: CD45RA-negative fraction. V usage is TRBV18 and J usage is TRBJ1-3; D gene uncertain. The TCR sequence derives from a man younger than 35 in good health. Some clones in this sample may be carry-over from other donors' samples. The CDR3 nucleotides are TGTGCCAGCTCACCATATTTGTCGGGGAGTGGAAACACCATATATTTT. It codes for CASSPYLSGSGNTIYF.